Reported below is one T cell receptor beta chain. TCRdb keeps only in-frame clones here, not all; method: immunoSEQ multiplex PCR. The data hold about 150,000 clones, with 88% observed a single time. The CDR3 runs 16 residues. Per germline, CDR1 SGHRS and CDR2 YFSETQ. J gave up 6 bases and V 2 bases, and 11 bases lay outside the gene matches. These data are taken from a study of T cell responses to AZD1222 COVID-19 vaccine. The source of this sequence is an adult in good health. This chain connects TRBV5-1 to TRBJ2-7, with 10 bases matching TRBD1. This sample comprised peripheral blood, obtained on day 0 of AZD1222 vaccination. CDR3 bases: TGCGCCAGCAGCTTCCGTTACGGGACAGGGGCCCCCGAGCAGTACTTC. Its translation is CASSFRYGTGAPEQYF.